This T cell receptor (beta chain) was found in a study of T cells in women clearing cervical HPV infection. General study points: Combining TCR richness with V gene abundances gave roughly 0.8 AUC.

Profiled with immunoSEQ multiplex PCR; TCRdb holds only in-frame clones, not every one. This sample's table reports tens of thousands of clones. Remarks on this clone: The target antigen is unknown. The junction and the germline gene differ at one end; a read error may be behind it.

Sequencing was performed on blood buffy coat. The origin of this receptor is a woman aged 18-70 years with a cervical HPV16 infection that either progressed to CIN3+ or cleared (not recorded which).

The covered CDR3 bases are TGTGCCAGCAGCTTAGATAAGGCTGCGACAGGTACG. It is translated as CASSLDKAATGT. Given in full, the CDR3 is CASSLDKAATGTQYF. The rearrangement links TRBV7-9 to TRBJ2-3; a possible D gene is TRBD1 (6 bases). The read falls 3 residues short of the CDR3 end, and the missing part is taken from the germline J gene. The length of the CDR3 is 15 residues. CDR1 and CDR2 from the germline V gene are SEHNR and FQNEAQ (reference sequence).